The clone carrying this TCR beta chain was counted only a few times. This record belongs to a study of T-cell memory formation after mild COVID-19. The CDR3 covers 13 residues. V shed 7 bases, J shed 5 bases, and the junction held 8 bases outside the gene matches. Germline V gene sequence: CDR1 SGHRS, CDR2 YFSETQ. MiXCR, run by TCRdb on the 5' RACE reads, gives a single entry per CDR3 protein. The data contain fewer than 550,000 distinct CDR3 sequences, about 19% of them singletons. The chain has TRBV5-1 and TRBJ2-7; 8 nucleotides match TRBD1. The clonotype originates from an adult woman who had mild COVID-19 (a few samples of this study predate the infection). Cell type and time point are not known. Material for sequencing was PBMCs or a T cell subset sorted from them (not recorded which). CDR3: CASRRQGRDEQYF. CDR3 in DNA: TGCGCCAGCCGCCGACAGGGGCGGGACGAGCAGTACTTC.